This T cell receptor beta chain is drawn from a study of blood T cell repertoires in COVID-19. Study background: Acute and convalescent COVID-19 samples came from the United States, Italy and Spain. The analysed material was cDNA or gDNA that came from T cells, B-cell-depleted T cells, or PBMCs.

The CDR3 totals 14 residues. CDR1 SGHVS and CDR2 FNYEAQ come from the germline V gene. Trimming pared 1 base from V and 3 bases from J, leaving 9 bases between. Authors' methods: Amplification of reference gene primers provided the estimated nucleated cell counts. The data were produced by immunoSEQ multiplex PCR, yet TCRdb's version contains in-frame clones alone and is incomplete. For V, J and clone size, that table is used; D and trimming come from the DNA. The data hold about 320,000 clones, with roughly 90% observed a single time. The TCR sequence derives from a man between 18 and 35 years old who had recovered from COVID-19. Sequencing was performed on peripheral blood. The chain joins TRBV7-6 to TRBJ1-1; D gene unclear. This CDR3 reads CASSLVGPDTEAFF. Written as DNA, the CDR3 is TGTGCCAGCAGCTTAGTTGGTCCGGACACTGAAGCTTTCTTT.